This TCR beta chain was obtained from a study of blood T cell repertoires in COVID-19. Study summary: COVID-19 samples collected from the United States, Italy and Spain covered acute and convalescent phases. T cells, B-cell-depleted T cells, or PBMCs supplied cDNA or gDNA.

This clone has a single count. Per the study methods: Reference gene primers were amplified, and this amplification served to estimate nucleated cell counts. Data came from immunoSEQ multiplex PCR; TCRdb stores just in-frame clones and leaves some out. V, J and clone size reflect that table, while D and trimming were determined from the DNA. The sample has 19,000 or so clones, around 89% seen once; the top ten hold 18%. The CDR3 contains 17 residues. V dropped 5 bases and J dropped 0 bases, with 17 bases sitting between them. Per the germline V gene, CDR1 is LGHDT and CDR2 is YNNKEL (reference sequence).

V and J are TRBV3-1 (or the pseudogene TRBV3-2) and TRBJ2-1; weak D call: TRBD1 (5 bases). This sequence originates from a man between 65 and 79 years old with active COVID-19. Specimen: peripheral blood. The CDR3 loop reads CASSTWGGSSSYNEQFF. For the CDR3, the DNA is TGTGCCAGCAGCACTTGGGGCGGATCTAGCTCCTACAATGAGCAGTTCTTC.